Detailed here is one T cell receptor (beta chain). The same CDR3 arises from other DNA sequences in this sample as well. The protocol was immunoSEQ multiplex PCR, while the TCRdb copy is restricted to in-frame clones and leaves out a portion. The sample yields some 70,000 clones, about nine tenths seen once. This entry belongs to a study of OX40 agonist ivuxolimab in advanced cancers. Trimming removed 0 bases at V and 1 base at J, with 8 bases between. The CDR3 loop spans 15 amino acids. Per the germline V gene, CDR1 is SGHRS and CDR2 is YFSETQ. The origin of this receptor is an adult with an advanced solid tumor such as melanoma, head and neck, liver or kidney cancer. The input for sequencing was CD4+ or CD8+ T cells sorted from blood, taken in a trial of the OX40 agonist ivuxolimab. This chain links TRBV5-1 with TRBJ1-5; D may be TRBD1 (6 bases). In nucleotides, the CDR3 is TGCGCCAGCAGCTTGGAGGGGGGAAGCAATCAGCCCCAGCATTTT. This encodes CASSLEGGSNQPQHF.